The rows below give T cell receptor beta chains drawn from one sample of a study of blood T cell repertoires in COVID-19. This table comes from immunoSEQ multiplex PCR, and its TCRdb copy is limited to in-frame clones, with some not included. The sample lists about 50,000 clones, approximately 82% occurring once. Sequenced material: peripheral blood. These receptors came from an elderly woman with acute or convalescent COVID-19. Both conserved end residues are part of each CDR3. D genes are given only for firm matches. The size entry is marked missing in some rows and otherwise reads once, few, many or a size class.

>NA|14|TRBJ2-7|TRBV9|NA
TGTGCCAGCAGCGCCCGGTGGGGGGGCCACGAGCAGTACTTC
CASSARWGGHEQYF
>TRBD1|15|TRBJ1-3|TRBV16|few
TGTGCCAGCAGCCCACAGGGGTTCTCTGGAAACACCATATATTTT
CASSPQGFSGNTIYF
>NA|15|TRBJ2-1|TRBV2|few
TGTGCCAGCAGTCGGGACTTCCAGGGTGGCCATGAGCAGTTCTTC
CASSRDFQGGHEQFF
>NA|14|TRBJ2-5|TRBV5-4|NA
TGTGCCAGCAGCCCGGACTTTAGTCAAGAGACCCAGTACTTC
CASSPDFSQETQYF
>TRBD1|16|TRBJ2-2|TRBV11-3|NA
TGTGCCAGCAGCTTCGGGACAGGGGCGAATACCGGGGAGCTGTTTTTT
CASSFGTGANTGELFF
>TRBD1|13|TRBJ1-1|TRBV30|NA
TGTGCCTGGACCCCGGGACAGGGGGCAGGAGCTTTCTTT
CAWTPGQGAGAFF
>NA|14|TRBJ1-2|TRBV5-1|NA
TGCGCCAGCAGCTCCTCCCCGGGAGGGCCCGGCTACACCTTC
CASSSSPGGPGYTF
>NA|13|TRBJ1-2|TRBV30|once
TGTGCCTGGAGTGAAGGGGGTAACTATGGCTACACCTTC
CAWSEGGNYGYTF
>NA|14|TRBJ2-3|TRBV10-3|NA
TGTGCCATCAGCCTCGGGACTCGCACAGATACGCAGTATTTT
CAISLGTRTDTQYF
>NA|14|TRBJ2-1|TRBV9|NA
TGTGCCAGCAGCGGAGCGGGCTCCTACAATGAGCAGTTCTTC
CASSGAGSYNEQFF
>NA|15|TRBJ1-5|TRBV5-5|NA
TGTGCCAGCAGCTGGGGGGGCCAAGGCAATCAGCCCCAGCATTTT
CASSWGGQGNQPQHF
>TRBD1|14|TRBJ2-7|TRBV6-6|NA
TGTGCCAGCAGTTACTCGGACAGGGGGTTCGAGCAGTACTTC
CASSYSDRGFEQYF
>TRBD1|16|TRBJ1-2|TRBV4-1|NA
TGCGCCAGCAGTTGGGGGCGAGGAGGGGGCGGCTATGGCTACACCTTC
CASSWGRGGGGYGYTF
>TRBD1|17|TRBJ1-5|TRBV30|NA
TGTGCCTGGAGCAAGGCATGGGGACAGGGTGACAATCAGCCCCAGCATTTT
CAWSKAWGQGDNQPQHF
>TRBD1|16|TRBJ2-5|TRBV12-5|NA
TGTGCTAGTGGCCCGGGACAGGGGGGTTCACGGGAGACCCAGTACTTC
CASGPGQGGSRETQYF
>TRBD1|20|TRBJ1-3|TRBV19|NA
TGTGCCAGTAGTATTCGAGGGCCGGGACAGGGGAAATACTCTGGAAACACCATATATTTT
CASSIRGPGQGKYSGNTIYF
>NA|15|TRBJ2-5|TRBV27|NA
TGTGCCAGCAGTTTATACCCCGGGGGTCAAGAGACCCAGTACTTC
CASSLYPGGQETQYF
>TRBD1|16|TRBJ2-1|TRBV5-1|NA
TGCGCCAGCAGCCCCGGACTTGTGGACAGGGACAATGAGCAGTTCTTC
CASSPGLVDRDNEQFF
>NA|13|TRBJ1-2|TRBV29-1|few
TGCAGCGTAAGGACAGAAACTAACTATGGCTACACCTTC
CSVRTETNYGYTF
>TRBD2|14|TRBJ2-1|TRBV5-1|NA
TGCGCCAGCAGCTTTGCGGGGGGCACGGATGAGCAGTTCTTC
CASSFAGGTDEQFF
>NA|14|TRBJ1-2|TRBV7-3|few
TGTGCCAGCAGCTTGGAGGGAGCCGACTATGGCTACACCTTC
CASSLEGADYGYTF
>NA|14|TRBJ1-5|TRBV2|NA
TGTGCCAGCAGTCGAATCGGGGGGAATCAGCCCCAGCATTTT
CASSRIGGNQPQHF